This TCR beta chain is from a study of cytomegalovirus exposure and HLA in healthy donors. The primer mix had 60 Vbeta and 13 Jbeta primers. Assay used: immunoSEQ multiplex PCR; TCRdb lists only in-frame clones, some missing. The sample lists some 120,000 clones; around 74% were seen once. This CDR3 has 14 amino acids. Germline assignment: CDR1 GTSNPN and CDR2 SVGIG (reference sequence). V lost 2 bases and J lost 6; bases outside the gene matches: 4. Whereas donors were nominally healthy upon sampling, unrecorded immune exposures were probable. The sequence came from a man aged 25 to 40 in good health and CMV-seropositive. The chain joins TRBV30 to TRBJ1-6; 7 bases agree with TRBD1. The sequencing input was PBMCs. Here the CDR3 reads CAWSWDSPNSPLHF. CDR3 DNA sequence: TGTGCCTGGAGTTGGGACAGCCCTAATTCACCCCTCCACTTT.